The sequence of this T cell receptor (beta chain) was determined in a study of T cell repertoires in aging, cancer and after chemotherapy (dated by TCRdb to about 2019). Broadly, across the study: Donors were distributed across six age groups ranging from 30 or younger to 70 or older, with at least three individuals included per group. Peripheral blood TCR beta repertoires from healthy donors and cancer patients were profiled to examine immunoaging and T cell reconstitution after chemotherapy. Control TCR repertoires from healthy donors were recorded across several months to years, and re-sampling revealed clear clonal overlap. A cohort of 220 or so cancer patients (roughly 94 with hematological and 124 with solid cancers) was assembled, and approximately 95 healthy donors were included as a reference group. The complete dataset included 7.5 million to 9.5 million TCR reads. Results the study describes overall, beyond this receptor: Median generation probability increased over the chemotherapy interval in both cancer cohorts, suggesting repertoire reconstitution through rebound thymic output. Compared with age-matched healthy donors, untreated patients with hematological or solid cancers had significantly lower TCR diversity and higher clonality in blood. In healthy donors, the decline in TCR diversity with age was mainly due to loss of richness, whereas in cancer patients loss of evenness also played a role. It was noted by the authors that conclusions about immunological memory after chemotherapy cannot be drawn from the repertoire data.

Rearranged TRB sequences spanning V, D and J segments were amplified in a multiplex touch-down PCR with a mixed TRB-A/B primer pool. Illumina adapters and sample indices were added to the amplicons in two consecutive PCR reactions performed with Phusion HS II polymerase. The amplicons were purified from gel with the NucleoSpin Gel and PCR Clean-up kit and then assessed with Qubit and an Agilent 2100 Bioanalyzer. Sequencing of the libraries was done on an Illumina MiSeq with paired-end, single-indexed 600-cycle runs. In the paper's pipeline: Processing of the TRB sequences was carried out with MiXCR versions 2.12 and 3.0.5. Each unique CDR3 nucleotide sequence counted as one clone, and only productive sequences with at least two reads were retained. Shannon diversity, evenness, clonality (one minus evenness), and alpha-parameterized diversity profiles from alpha 0 to 5 were included as repertoire metrics. The IGoR algorithm was used to calculate generation probabilities for clones in the paired samples taken before and after chemotherapy. Clones were called with MiXCR by TCRdb after fastp trimmed the public reads at Q25, and only in-frame beta chains were retained. Rows matching on CDR3 protein sequence are summarized as one entry with the most common DNA and genes. These V and J calls originate from TCRdb's pipeline instead of the authors' own analysis. This sample gives about 9,500 distinct CDR3 sequences in total; about 35% of them show up just once. The leading ten clones occupy 3.5% to 4% of the sample.

Instead of sorted cells or RNA, genomic DNA extracted from peripheral blood served as the source for amplifying TCR beta rearrangements. In this sample, this clonotype turned up once. The specificity of this receptor is unknown. This may arise from a read error, as a much more abundant clone is one base away. The clonotype originates from a human donor in good health. The specimen sequenced was blood.

This receptor carries the CDR3 CASSCYKNEQYF. The DNA sequence is as follows: TGTGCCAGCAGTTGCTACAAGAACGAGCAGTACTTC. The chain employs TRBV12-3 or TRBV12-4 and TRBJ2-7; the D gene is not confidently resolved. V is pared back by 4 bases and J by 5 bases, with 9 bases lying between the germline termini. The cysteine opens and the phenylalanine closes a CDR3 of 12 amino acids. Just CDR3 DNA is preserved here, 36 bases in frame from base 1.